This T cell receptor beta chain was sequenced during a study of response to subunit inactivated influenza vaccine. The study's findings and limits: Every seasonal influenza vaccination brings in few new T cells, the authors suggested.

The V end lost 1 base, the J end lost 2 bases, and 15 bases lay between the germline ends. In germline, CDR1 is SGHVS, CDR2 FQNEAQ. This CDR3 comprises 17 residues. The sample holds many counts of this clonotype. Its target is unknown. TCRdb ran MiXCR on the RT-PCR reads and lists one entry per CDR3 protein. This table holds 500,000 to 600,000 distinct CDR3 sequences, 6% to 9% found once. The chain is built from TRBV7-8 and TRBJ1-5, with D unresolved. The sample here was PBMCs from blood, taken roughly 24 months after vaccination. This receptor was obtained from a man between 45 and 75 years old who received an inactivated influenza vaccine. Here the CDR3 reads CASSLVPAHGGNQPQHF. The CDR3 DNA follows: TGTGCCAGCAGCTTAGTCCCGGCCCACGGGGGCAATCAGCCCCAGCATTTT.